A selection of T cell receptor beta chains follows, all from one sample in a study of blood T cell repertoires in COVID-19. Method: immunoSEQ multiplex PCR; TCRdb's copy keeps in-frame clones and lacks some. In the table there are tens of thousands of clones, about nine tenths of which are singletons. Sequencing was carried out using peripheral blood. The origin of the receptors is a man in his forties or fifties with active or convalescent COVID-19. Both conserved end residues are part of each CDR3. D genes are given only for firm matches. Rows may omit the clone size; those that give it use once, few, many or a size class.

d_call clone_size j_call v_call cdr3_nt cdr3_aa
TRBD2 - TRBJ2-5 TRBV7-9 TGTGCCAGCAGCTTAGCCGGGGGGGCAGAGACCCAGTACTTC CASSLAGGAETQYF
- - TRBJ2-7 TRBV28 TGTGCCAGCAGTTTATCTCTTAGGGGCTACGAGCAGTACTTC CASSLSLRGYEQYF
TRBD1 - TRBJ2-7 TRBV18 TGTGCCAGCTCACCGACAGGGGGGGTCGAGCAGTACTTC CASSPTGGVEQYF
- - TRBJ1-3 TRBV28 TGTGCCAGCACTTTGGGCCAGTCGCGAGGAAACACCATATATTTT CASTLGQSRGNTIYF
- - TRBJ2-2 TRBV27 TGTGCCAGCAGTTTTGGTAGCGTTACCGGGGAGCTGTTTTTT CASSFGSVTGELFF
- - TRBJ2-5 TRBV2 TGTGCCAGCAGTGAAGTTCTTCTAGGCTACGAGACCCAGTACTTC CASSEVLLGYETQYF
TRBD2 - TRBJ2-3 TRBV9 TGTGCCAGCAGCCGCGGGACTAGCGTAGATACGCAGTATTTT CASSRGTSVDTQYF
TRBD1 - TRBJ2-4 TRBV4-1 TGCGCCAGCAGCCAAGGCGCGGGACAGGGGGTTTGGGACATTCAGTACTTC CASSQGAGQGVWDIQYF
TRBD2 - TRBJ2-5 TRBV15 TGTGCCACCAGCAGAGCCAGCGGGGAAGAGACCCAGTACTTC CATSRASGEETQYF
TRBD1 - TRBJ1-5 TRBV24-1 TGTGCCACCAGTGAAGAAGGACAGGACCCAAATCAGCCCCAGCATTTT CATSEEGQDPNQPQHF
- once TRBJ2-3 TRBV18 TGTGCCAGCTCACCGGGGCTCGCCCCGGATACGCAGTATTTT CASSPGLAPDTQYF
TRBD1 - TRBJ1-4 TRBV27 TGTGCCAGCAGTCCCAGGGGGCAGGGACATTTAACTAATGAAAAACTGTTTTTT CASSPRGQGHLTNEKLFF
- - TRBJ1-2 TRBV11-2 TGTGCCAGCAGCTTAGTTGGCACTACTAACTATGGCTACACCTTC CASSLVGTTNYGYTF
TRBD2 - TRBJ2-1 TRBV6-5 TGTGCCAGTCGGACTAGCGGGGGGATCGATGAGCAGTTCTTC CASRTSGGIDEQFF
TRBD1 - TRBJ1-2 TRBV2 TGTGCCAGCAGCCAGGACAGGGAAGGCTACACCTTC CASSQDREGYTF
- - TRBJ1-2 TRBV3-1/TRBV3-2 TGTGCCAGCAGCCAAGAAGCGGGGTCTGGCTACACCTTC CASSQEAGSGYTF
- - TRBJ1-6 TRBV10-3 TGTGCCATCAGTGGGAATGGAGGGGATAATTCACCCCTCCACTTT CAISGNGGDNSPLHF
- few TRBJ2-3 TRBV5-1 TGCGCCAGCAGCTTGGATCCAGGGTCCCGAGATACGCAGTATTTT CASSLDPGSRDTQYF
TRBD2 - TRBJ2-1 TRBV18 TGTGCCAGCTCACCACCAGGGAGGGGCTCTTACAATGAGCAGTTCTTC CASSPPGRGSYNEQFF
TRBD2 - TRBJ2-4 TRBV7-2 TGTGCCAGTGGGGGACTAGCGGCTACCAAAAACATTCAGTACTTC CASGGLAATKNIQYF
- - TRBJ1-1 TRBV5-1 TGCGCCAGCAGCGCCCCACAGGACGAGAACACTGAAGCTTTCTTT CASSAPQDENTEAFF
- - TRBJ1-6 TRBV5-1 TGCGCCAGCAGCAAGAGCTCCTATAATTCACCCCTCCACTTT CASSKSSYNSPLHF
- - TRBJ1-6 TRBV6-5 TGTGCCAGCAGGCAGGGTGTCCATAATTCACCCCTCCACTTT CASRQGVHNSPLHF
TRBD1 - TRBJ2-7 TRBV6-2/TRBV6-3 TGTGCCAGCAGTTACGTGGACAGGGTGTACGAGCAGTACTTC CASSYVDRVYEQYF
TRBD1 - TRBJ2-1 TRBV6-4 TGTGCCAGCACGGGTCGGGACAGGGATTCCAATGAGCAGTTCTTC CASTGRDRDSNEQFF
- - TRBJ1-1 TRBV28 TGTGCCAGCAGTATAGCACAGGTGAACACTGAAGCTTTCTTT CASSIAQVNTEAFF
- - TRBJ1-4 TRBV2 TGTGCCAGCAGTGGGAGCTCTAATGAAAAACTGTTTTTT CASSGSSNEKLFF
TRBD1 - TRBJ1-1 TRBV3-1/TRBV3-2 TGTGCCAGCAGCCCCAGGGGACAGGGTGGAACTGAAGCTTTCTTT CASSPRGQGGTEAFF
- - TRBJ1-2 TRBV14 TGTGCCAGCAGCCAAGACAGGGTTGGAGGCTACACCTTC CASSQDRVGGYTF
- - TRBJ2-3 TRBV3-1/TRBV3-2 TGTGCCAGCAGCCAAGATACTAGTGGGGGGACGCAGTATTTT CASSQDTSGGTQYF
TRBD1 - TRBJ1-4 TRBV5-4 TGTGCCAGCAGCTTGTGGTTCGGGGGACAGTCAACTAATGAAAAACTGTTTTTT CASSLWFGGQSTNEKLFF
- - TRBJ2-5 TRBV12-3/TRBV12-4 TGTGCCAGCAGTGGCGGGAAACAAGAGACCCAGTACTTC CASSGGKQETQYF
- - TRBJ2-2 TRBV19 TGTGCCAGTATCCCCGCGCTTGGGCACTACACCGGGGAGCTGTTTTTT CASIPALGHYTGELFF
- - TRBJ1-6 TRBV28 TGTGCCAGCAGCGTAGACAGCTCCTATAATTCACCCCTCCACTTT CASSVDSSYNSPLHF
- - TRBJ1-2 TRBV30 TGTGCCTGGAGTGTATTGTCGCGGCAGATCCCTCACTATGGCTACACCTTC CAWSVLSRQIPHYGYTF
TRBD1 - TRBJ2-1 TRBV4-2 TGTGCCAGCAGCCAGGACAGGGGCGCCCACAATGAGCAGTTCTTC CASSQDRGAHNEQFF
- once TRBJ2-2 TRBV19 TGTGCCAGTAGTATAGATGGGACACTTTTTGAGGAGCTGTTTTTT CASSIDGTLFEELFF
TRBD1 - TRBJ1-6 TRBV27 TGTGCCAGCAGTGACAGGGAGGCTTCACCCCTCCACTTT CASSDREASPLHF
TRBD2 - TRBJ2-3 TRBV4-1 TGCGCCAGCAGCCAAGTCTACGGGACTAGCGGGGGGAGCACAGATACGCAGTATTTT CASSQVYGTSGGSTDTQYF
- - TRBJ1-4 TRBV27 TGTGCCAGCACTATCTCGCGGGGCACAGCTAATGAAAAACTGTTTTTT CASTISRGTANEKLFF
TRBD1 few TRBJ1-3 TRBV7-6 TGTGCCAGCAGCCCACGACTCTTGACAGGGTCTGGAAACACCATATATTTT CASSPRLLTGSGNTIYF
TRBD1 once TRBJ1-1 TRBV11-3 TGTGCCAGCAGCCCCGCAGGGGGCATGAACACTGAAGCTTTCTTT CASSPAGGMNTEAFF
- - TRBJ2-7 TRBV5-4 TGTGCCAGCAGCCACGACTTAGCCTCATTCTCCTACGAGCAGTACTTC CASSHDLASFSYEQYF
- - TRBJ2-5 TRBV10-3 TGTGCCATCAGGGACAGCTCCGAGACCCAGTACTTC CAIRDSSETQYF
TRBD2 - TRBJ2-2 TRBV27 TGTGCCAGCCTAGCGGGGGGCCGTACCGGGGAGCTGTTTTTT CASLAGGRTGELFF
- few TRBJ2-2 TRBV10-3 TGTGCCATCACTCCGGGGACAAGCACAAACTCCGGGGAGCTGTTTTTT CAITPGTSTNSGELFF
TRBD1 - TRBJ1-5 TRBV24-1 TGTGCCACCAGTGATTTGGGGACAGGACCCAATCAGCCCCAGCATTTT CATSDLGTGPNQPQHF
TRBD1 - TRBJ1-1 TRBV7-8 TGTGCCAGCAGCTTCTCAGGGGGCGCGACCGGTGAAGCTTTCTTT CASSFSGGATGEAFF
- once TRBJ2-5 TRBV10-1 TGCGCCAGCAGTGAGGGACAGCAAGAGACCCAGTACTTC CASSEGQQETQYF
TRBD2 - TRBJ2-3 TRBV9 TGTGCCAGCAGCGTTGGAGCGGGGGGGGATACGCAGTATTTT CASSVGAGGDTQYF
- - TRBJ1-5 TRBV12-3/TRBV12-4 TGTGCCAGCAGCACAGGGTCGACTCTGCCCCAGCATTTT CASSTGSTLPQHF
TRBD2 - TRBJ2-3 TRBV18 TGTGCCAGCTCACCACCGATCGGTAGCGGGGGGCCAGATACGCAGTATTTT CASSPPIGSGGPDTQYF
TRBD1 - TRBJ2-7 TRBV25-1 TGTGCCAGCAGTGAATACGGGACAGGGATCCACGAGCAGTACTTC CASSEYGTGIHEQYF
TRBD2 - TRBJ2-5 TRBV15 TGTGCCACCAGCAGAGATTACCTAGCGGCAGAGACCCAGTACTTC CATSRDYLAAETQYF
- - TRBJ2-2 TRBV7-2 TGTGCCAGCAGCTTAATGGGGCCAGGGACCGGGGAGCTGTTTTTT CASSLMGPGTGELFF
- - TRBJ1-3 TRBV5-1 TGCGCCAGCAGCGCGGGGTCAGCTGGAAACACCATATATTTT CASSAGSAGNTIYF
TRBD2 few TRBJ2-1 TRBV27 TGTGCCAGCAGTTCCTACCTGGGGGGGGGCAATGAGCAGTTCTTC CASSSYLGGGNEQFF
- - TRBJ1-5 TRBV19 TGTGCCAGTAGTACATCACCGGGGATCCCGACTCAGCCCCAGCATTTT CASSTSPGIPTQPQHF
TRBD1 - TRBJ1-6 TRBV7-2 TGTGCCAGCAGCTTAGAGGGACAGGTCAATTCACCCCTCCACTTT CASSLEGQVNSPLHF
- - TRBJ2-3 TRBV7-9 TGTGCCATCAGTACCGGGACACCGAAGGGAGATACGCAGTATTTT CAISTGTPKGDTQYF